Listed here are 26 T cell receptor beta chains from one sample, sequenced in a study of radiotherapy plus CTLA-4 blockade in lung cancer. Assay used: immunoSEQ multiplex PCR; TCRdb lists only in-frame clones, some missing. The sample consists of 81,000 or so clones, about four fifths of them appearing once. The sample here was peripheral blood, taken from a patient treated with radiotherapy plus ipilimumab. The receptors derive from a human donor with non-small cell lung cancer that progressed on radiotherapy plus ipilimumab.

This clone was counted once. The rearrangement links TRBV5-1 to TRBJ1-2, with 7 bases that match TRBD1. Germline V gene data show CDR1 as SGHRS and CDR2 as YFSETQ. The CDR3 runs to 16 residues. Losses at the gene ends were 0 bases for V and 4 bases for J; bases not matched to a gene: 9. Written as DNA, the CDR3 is TGCGCCAGCAGCTTGGGACAGGGTTCACCCCTCTATGGCTACACCTTC. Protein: CASSLGQGSPLYGYTF.

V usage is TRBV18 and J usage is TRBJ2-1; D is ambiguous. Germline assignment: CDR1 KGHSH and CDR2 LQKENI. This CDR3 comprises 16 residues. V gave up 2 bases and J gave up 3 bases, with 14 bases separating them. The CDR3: CASSPTGKTRYNEQFF. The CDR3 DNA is TGTGCCAGCTCACCAACTGGAAAGACACGCTACAATGAGCAGTTCTTC.

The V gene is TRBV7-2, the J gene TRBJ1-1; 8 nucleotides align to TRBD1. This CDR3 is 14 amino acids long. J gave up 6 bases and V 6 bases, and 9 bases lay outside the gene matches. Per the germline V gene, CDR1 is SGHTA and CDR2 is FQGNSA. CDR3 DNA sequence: TGTGCCAGCAGACAGGGGGGCGCAGTGGCTGAAGCTTTCTTT. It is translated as CASRQGGAVAEAFF.

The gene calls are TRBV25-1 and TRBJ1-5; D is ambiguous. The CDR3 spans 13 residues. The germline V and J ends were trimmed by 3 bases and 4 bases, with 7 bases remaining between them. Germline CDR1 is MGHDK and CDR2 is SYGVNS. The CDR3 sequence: CASSDTVNQPQHF. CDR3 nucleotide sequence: TGTGCCAGCAGTGACACAGTAAATCAGCCCCAGCATTTT.

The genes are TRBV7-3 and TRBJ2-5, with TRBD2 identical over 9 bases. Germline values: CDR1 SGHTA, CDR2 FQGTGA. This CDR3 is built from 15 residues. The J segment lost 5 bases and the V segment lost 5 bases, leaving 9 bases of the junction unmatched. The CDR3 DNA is TGTGCCAGCAGCCGGACTAGCGCGTTTGAGGAGACCCAGTACTTC. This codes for CASSRTSAFEETQYF.

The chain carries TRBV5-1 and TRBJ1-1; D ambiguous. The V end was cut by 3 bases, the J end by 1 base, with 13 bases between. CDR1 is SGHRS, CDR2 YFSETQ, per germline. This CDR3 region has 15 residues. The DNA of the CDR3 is TGCGCCAGCAGCTCCAACTCGAGAGGGAACACTGAAGCTTTCTTT. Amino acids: CASSSNSRGNTEAFF.

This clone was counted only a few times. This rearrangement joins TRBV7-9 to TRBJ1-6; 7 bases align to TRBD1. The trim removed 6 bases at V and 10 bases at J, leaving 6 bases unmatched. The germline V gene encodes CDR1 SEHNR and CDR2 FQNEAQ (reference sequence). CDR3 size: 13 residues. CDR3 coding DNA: TGTGCCAGCAGGGTTGAGGGGGCGTCACCCCTCCACTTT. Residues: CASRVEGASPLHF.

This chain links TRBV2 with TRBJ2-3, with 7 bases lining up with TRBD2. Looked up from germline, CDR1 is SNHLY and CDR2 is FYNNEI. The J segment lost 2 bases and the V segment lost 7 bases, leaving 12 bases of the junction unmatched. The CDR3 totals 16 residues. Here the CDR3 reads CASTPRVRGVTDTQYF. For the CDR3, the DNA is TGTGCCAGCACTCCCCGGGTTCGGGGGGTCACAGATACGCAGTATTTT.

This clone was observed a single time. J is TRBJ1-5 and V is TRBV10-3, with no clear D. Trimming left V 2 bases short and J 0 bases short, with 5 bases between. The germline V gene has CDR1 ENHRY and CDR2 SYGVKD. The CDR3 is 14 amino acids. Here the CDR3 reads CAISESSSNQPQHF. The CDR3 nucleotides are TGTGCCATCAGTGAGAGTTCTAGCAATCAGCCCCAGCATTTT.

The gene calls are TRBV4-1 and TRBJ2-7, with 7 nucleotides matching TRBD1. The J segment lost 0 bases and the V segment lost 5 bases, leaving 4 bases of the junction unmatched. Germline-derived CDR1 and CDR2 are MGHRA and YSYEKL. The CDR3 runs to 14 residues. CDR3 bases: TGCGCCAGCAGCGGTTCAGGGGGCTCCTACGAGCAGTACTTC. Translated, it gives CASSGSGGSYEQYF.

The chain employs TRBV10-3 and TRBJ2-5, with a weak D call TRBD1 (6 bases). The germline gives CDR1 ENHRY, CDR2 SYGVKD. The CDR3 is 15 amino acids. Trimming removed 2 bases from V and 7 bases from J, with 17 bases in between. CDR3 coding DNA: TGTGCCATCAGTGAGGAGGTCAGGGGATTTGGGACCCAGTACTTC. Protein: CAISEEVRGFGTQYF.

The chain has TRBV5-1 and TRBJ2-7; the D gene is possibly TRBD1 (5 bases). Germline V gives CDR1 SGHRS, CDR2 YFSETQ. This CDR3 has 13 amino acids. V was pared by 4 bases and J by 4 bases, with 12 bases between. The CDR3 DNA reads TGCGCCAGCAGCCTAGACAGTCCGTACGAGCAGTACTTC. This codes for CASSLDSPYEQYF.

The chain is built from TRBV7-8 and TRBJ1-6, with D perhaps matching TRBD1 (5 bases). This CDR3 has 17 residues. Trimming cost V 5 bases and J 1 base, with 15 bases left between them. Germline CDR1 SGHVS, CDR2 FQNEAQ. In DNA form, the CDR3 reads TGTGCCAGCAGCGAACAGGTGTGGGGATCCTATAATTCACCCCTCCACTTT. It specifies CASSEQVWGSYNSPLHF.

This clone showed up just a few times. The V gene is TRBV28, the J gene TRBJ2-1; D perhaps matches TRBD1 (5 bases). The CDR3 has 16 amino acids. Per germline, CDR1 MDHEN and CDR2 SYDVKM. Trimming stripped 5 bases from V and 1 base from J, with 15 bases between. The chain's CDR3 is CASSTRTWKSYNEQFF. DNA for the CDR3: TGTGCCAGCAGTACCCGGACATGGAAGTCCTACAATGAGCAGTTCTTC.

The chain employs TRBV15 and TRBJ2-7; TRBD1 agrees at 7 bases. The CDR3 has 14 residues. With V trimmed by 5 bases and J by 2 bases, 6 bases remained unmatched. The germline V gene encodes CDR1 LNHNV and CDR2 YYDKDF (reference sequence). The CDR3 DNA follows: TGTGCCACCAGCCCCCGACAGGGAACCTACGAGCAGTACTTC. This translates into CATSPRQGTYEQYF.

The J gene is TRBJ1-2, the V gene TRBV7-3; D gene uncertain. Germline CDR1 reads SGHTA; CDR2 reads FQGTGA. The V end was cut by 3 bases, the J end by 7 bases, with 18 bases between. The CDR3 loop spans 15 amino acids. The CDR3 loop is CASSLEVGGIGGYTF. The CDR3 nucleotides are TGTGCCAGCAGCTTGGAGGTGGGAGGGATAGGTGGCTACACCTTC.

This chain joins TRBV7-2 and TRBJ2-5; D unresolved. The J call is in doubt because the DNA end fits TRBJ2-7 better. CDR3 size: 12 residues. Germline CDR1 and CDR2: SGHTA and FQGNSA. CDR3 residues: CASSFWTNEQYF. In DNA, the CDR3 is TGTGCCAGCAGCTTTTGGACCAACGAGCAGTACTTC.

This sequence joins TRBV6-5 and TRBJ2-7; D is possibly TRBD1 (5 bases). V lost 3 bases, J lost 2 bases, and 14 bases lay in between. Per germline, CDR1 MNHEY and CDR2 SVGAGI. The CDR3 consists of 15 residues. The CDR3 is CASSYGRAGPYEQYF. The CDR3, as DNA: TGTGCCAGCAGTTATGGTCGGGCAGGGCCCTACGAGCAGTACTTC.

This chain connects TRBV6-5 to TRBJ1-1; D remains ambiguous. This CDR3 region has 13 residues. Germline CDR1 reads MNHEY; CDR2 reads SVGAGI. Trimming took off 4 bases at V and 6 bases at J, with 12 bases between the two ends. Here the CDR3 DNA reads TGTGCCAGCAGTTCCCAAGGGCACGCTGAAGCTTTCTTT. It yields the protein CASSSQGHAEAFF.

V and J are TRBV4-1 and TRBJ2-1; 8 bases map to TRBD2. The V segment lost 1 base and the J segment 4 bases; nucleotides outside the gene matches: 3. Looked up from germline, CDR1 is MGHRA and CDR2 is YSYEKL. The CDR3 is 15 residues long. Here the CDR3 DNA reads TGCGCCAGCAGCCAAGCTAGCGGGCAGTACAATGAGCAGTTCTTC. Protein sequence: CASSQASGQYNEQFF.

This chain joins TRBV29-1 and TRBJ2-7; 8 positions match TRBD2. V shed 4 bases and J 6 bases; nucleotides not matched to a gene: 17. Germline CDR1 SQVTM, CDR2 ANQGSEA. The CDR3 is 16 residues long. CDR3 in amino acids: CSVGGLVKSLTAEQYF. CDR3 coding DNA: TGCAGCGTTGGGGGACTAGTGAAAAGTTTGACGGCCGAGCAGTACTTC.

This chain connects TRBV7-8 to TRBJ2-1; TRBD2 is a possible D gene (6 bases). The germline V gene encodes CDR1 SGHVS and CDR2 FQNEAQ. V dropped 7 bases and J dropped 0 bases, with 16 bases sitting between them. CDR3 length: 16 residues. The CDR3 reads CASTWSAGSSYNEQFF. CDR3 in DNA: TGTGCCAGCACTTGGTCGGCGGGGAGCTCCTACAATGAGCAGTTCTTC.

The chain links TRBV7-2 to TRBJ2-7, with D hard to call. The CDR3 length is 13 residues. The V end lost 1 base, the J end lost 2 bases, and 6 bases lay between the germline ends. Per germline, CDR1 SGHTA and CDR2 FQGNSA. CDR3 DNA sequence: TGTGCCAGCAGCTTAGTGCCAGCCTACGAGCAGTACTTC. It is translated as CASSLVPAYEQYF.

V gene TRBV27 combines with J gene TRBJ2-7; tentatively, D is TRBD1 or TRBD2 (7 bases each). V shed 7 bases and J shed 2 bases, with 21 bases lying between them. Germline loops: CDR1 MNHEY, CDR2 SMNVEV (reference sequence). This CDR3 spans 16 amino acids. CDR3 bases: TGTGCCAGCACCGCCAGGGGGACTACAAAGACCTACGAGCAGTACTTC. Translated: CASTARGTTKTYEQYF.

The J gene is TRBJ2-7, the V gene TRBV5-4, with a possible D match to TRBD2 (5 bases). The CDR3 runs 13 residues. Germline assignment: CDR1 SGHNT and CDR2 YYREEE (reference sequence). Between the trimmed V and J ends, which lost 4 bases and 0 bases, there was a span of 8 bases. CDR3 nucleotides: TGTGCCAGCAGCCGCCGGGACTCCTACGAGCAGTACTTC. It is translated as CASSRRDSYEQYF.

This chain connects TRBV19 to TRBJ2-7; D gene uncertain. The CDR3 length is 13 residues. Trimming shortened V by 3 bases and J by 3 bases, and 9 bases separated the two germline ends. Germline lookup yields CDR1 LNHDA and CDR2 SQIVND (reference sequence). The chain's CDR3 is CASSITVLYEQYF. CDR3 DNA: TGTGCCAGTAGTATTACTGTCCTCTACGAGCAGTACTTC.